This paragraph reports one T cell receptor (beta chain). The source of the sample is a study of blood T cell repertoires in COVID-19. Across the whole study: The United States, Italy and Spain supplied acute and convalescent COVID-19 samples. PBMCs, B-cell-depleted T cells, or T cells were the source of the cDNA or gDNA that made up the material.

In the original workflow: Using reference gene primer amplification, nucleated cell counts were estimated. The data were produced by immunoSEQ multiplex PCR, yet TCRdb's version contains in-frame clones alone and is incomplete. For V, J and clone size, that table is used; D and trimming come from the DNA. The data hold roughly 410,000 clones, with more than 80% observed a single time. V shed 5 bases and J shed 4 bases, with 8 bases lying between them. Germline V gene data show CDR1 as MDHEN and CDR2 as SYDVKM. The CDR3 loop spans 13 amino acids. The chain joins TRBV28 to TRBJ2-2, with D hard to call. Sequencing input: peripheral blood. This TCR was sampled from a man aged 35 to 55 with acute or convalescent COVID-19. The CDR3: CASSSWLTGELFF. In DNA, the CDR3 is TGTGCCAGCAGTAGTTGGCTCACCGGGGAGCTGTTTTTT.